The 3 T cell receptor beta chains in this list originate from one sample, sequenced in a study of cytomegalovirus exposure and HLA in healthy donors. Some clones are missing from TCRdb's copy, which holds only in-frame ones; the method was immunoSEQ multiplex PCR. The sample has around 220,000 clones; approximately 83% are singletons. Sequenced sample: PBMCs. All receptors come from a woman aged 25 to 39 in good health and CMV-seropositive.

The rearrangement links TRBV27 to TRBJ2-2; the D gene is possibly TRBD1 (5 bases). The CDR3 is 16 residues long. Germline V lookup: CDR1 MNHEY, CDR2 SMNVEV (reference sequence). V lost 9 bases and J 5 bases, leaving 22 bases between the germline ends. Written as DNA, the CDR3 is TGTGCCAGTAGCCTCATGGCAGGGTTAGAGACCGGGGAGCTGTTTTTT. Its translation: CASSLMAGLETGELFF.

CDR3 in amino acids: CASSLAAGGSYNEQFF. DNA for the CDR3: TGTGCCAGCAGCTTAGCAGCGGGAGGATCCTACAATGAGCAGTTCTTC. The chain combines TRBV7-2 with TRBJ2-1; 9 positions match TRBD2. The CDR3 extends over 16 amino acids. Germline CDR1 is SGHTA and CDR2 is FQGNSA. V lost 0 bases to trimming and J lost 1 base; unmatched junction nucleotides: 1.

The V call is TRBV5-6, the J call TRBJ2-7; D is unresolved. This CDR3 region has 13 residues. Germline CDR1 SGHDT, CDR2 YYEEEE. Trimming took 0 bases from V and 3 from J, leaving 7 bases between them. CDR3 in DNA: TGTGCCAGCAGCTTGGCGGAGTACTACGAGCAGTACTTC. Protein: CASSLAEYYEQYF. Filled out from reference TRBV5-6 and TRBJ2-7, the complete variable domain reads DAGVTQSPTHLIKTRGQQVTLRCSPKSGHDTVSWYQQALGQGPQFIFQYYEEEERQRGNFPDRFSGHQFPNYSSELNVNALLLGDSALYLCASSLAEYYEQYFGPGTRLTVT.